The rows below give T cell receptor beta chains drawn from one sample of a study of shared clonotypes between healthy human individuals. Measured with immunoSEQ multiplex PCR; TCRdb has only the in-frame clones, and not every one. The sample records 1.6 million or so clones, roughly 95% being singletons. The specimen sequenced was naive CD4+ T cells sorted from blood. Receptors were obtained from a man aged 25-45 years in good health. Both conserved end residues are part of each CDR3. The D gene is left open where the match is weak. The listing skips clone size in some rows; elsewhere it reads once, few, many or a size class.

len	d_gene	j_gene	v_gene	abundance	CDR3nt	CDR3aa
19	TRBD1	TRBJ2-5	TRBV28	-	TGTGCCAGCAGAAACCTCGGACAGGGGGCGATTAGCCGCCAAGAGACCCAGTACTTC	CASRNLGQGAISRQETQYF
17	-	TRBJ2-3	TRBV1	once	TGCACCAGCAGCGCCAGAGGGACTAGCGGGAGAGTAGATACGCAGTATTTT	CTSSARGTSGRVDTQYF
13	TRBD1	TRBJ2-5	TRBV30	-	TGTGCCGCGGGGACAGGGTTACAAGAGACCCAGTACTTC	CAAGTGLQETQYF
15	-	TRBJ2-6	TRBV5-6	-	TGTGCCAGCAGCTTGGTCGGTGCTGGGGCCAACGTCCTGACTTTC	CASSLVGAGANVLTF
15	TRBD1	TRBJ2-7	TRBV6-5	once	TGTGCCAGCAGTTTGCGACAGGGTAGCTCCTACGAGCAGTACTTC	CASSLRQGSSYEQYF
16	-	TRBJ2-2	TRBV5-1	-	TGCGCCAGCAGCGCACGTGGGGGGATGAACACCGGGGAGCTGTTTTTT	CASSARGGMNTGELFF
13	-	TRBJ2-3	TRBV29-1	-	TGCAGCGTTGAAGACCGGCCCGGGACTTGGCAGTATTTT	CSVEDRPGTWQYF
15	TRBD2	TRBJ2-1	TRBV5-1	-	TGCGCCAGCAGCTCTAAGGGCGGGAGAGTGGGTGAGCAGTTCTTC	CASSSKGGRVGEQFF
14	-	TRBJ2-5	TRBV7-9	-	TGTGCCAGCAGCGGTAGGACATCAGTGCTAACCCAGTACTTC	CASSGRTSVLTQYF
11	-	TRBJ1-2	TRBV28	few	TGTGCCAGCGGGGGAGTCTATGGCTACACCTTC	CASGGVYGYTF
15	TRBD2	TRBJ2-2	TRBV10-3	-	TGTGCCATCAGTGAGGGACTAGCGATCTCCGGGGAGCTGTTTTTT	CAISEGLAISGELFF
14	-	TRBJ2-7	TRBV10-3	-	TGTGCCATCAGTGATCTCGGACGGAACTACGAGCAGTACTTC	CAISDLGRNYEQYF
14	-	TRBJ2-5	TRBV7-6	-	TGTGCCAGCAGCTTACGCCAGAGACAAGAGACCCAGTACTTC	CASSLRQRQETQYF
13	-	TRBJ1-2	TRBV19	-	TGTGCCAGTAGCCCGGGAGCTAACTATGGCTACACCTTC	CASSPGANYGYTF
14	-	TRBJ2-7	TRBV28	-	TGTGCCATCGCTGGCGGGACCAGCTCCTACGAGCAGTACTTC	CAIAGGTSSYEQYF
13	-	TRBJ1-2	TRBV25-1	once	TGTGCCAGCAGTGAATTGGAGAACTATGGCTACACCTTC	CASSELENYGYTF
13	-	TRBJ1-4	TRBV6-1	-	TGTGCCAGCAGTATAGGGTTGCGGGAAAAACTGTTTTTT	CASSIGLREKLFF
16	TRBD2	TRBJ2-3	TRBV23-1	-	TGCGCCAGCAGTCATCGAGCGGGAGGATGGACAGATACGCAGTATTTT	CASSHRAGGWTDTQYF
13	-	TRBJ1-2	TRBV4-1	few	TGCGCCAGCAGCCAAGGTCCTGGCTATGGCTACACCTTC	CASSQGPGYGYTF
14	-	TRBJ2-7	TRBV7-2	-	TGTGCCAGCAGCCAAAGGAGGGCCTCCAACGAGCAGTACTTC	CASSQRRASNEQYF
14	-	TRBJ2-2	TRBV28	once	TGTGCCAGCAGCGGATACGCGAACACCGGGGAGCTGTTTTTT	CASSGYANTGELFF
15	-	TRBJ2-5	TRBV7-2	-	TGTGCCAGCAGCTTAAACTACCCCACGCCCGAGACCCAGTACTTC	CASSLNYPTPETQYF
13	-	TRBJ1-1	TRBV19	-	TGTGCCAGTAGTATTGGGGGGGACACTGAAGCTTTCTTT	CASSIGGDTEAFF
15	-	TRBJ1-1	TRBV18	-	TGTGCCAGCTCACCCGACTTGATATTTGGCACTGAAGCTTTCTTT	CASSPDLIFGTEAFF
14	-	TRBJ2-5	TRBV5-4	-	TGTGCCAGCAGCCGTCCGGGCCGAAGGGAGACCCAGTACTTC	CASSRPGRRETQYF
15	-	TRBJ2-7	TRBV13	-	TGTGCCAGCAGCTCAGGGGTAGGCGGGAGCCACGAGCAGTACTTC	CASSSGVGGSHEQYF
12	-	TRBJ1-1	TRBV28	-	TGTGCCAGCAGTTTTTTTTGGACTGAAGCTTTCTTT	CASSFFWTEAFF
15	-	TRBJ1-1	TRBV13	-	TGTGCCAGCAGCTTAAGAGGGATGGGTAGCACTGAAGCTTTCTTT	CASSLRGMGSTEAFF
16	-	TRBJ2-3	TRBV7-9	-	TGTGCCAGCAGCTTAGACAGGGCCAGATTCACAGATACGCAGTATTTT	CASSLDRARFTDTQYF
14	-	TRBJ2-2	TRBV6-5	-	TGTGCCAGCAGTTTTCTGGTGAATACCGGGGAGCTGTTTTTT	CASSFLVNTGELFF
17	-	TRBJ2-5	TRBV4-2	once	TGTGCCAGCAGCCAAGGTCCACAGGGCCTAACCCAAGAGACCCAGTACTTC	CASSQGPQGLTQETQYF
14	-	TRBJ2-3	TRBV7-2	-	TGTGCCAGCAGCCGGGTGTGGAGCACAGATACGCAGTATTTT	CASSRVWSTDTQYF
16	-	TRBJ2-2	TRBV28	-	TGTGCCAGCAGTCGCGCGGGTCAGGTGGGCACCGGGGAGCTGTTTTTT	CASSRAGQVGTGELFF
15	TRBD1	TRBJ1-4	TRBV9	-	TGTGCCAGCAGCGCCCAACAGGGGATTAATGAAAAACTGTTTTTT	CASSAQQGINEKLFF
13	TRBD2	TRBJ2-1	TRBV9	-	TGTGCCAGCAGCGTGGACGGGGAGGGAGAGCAGTTCTTC	CASSVDGEGEQFF
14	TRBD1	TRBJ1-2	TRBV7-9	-	TGTGCCAGCAGCTTTCTCTGGACAGGGGATGGCTACACCTTC	CASSFLWTGDGYTF
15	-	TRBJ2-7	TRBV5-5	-	TGTGCCAGCAGCTTCAGCGGTGCAGATTACTACGAGCAGTACTTC	CASSFSGADYYEQYF
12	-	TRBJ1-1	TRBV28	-	TGTGCCAGCAGCATAGGGCAACCCGGTGCTTTCTTT	CASSIGQPGAFF
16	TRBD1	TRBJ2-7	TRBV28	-	TGTGCCAGCAGTTCGACCGGGACAGGGATCGGCTACGAGCAGTACTTC	CASSSTGTGIGYEQYF
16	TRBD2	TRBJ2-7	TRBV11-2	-	TGTGCCAGCAGCCCTCGGCGCAGCGGGAGCTCCTACGAGCAGTACTTC	CASSPRRSGSSYEQYF
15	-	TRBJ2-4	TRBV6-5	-	TGTGCCAGCAGCTTAGGGGGGCTAGCCAAAAACATTCAGTACTTC	CASSLGGLAKNIQYF
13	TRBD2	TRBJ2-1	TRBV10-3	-	TGTGCCCTGGGGGGGGAGGGCCACAATGAGCAGTTCTTC	CALGGEGHNEQFF
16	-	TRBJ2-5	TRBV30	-	TGTGCCTGGAGTGTCGGGGGAAAAACAGCCGAAGAGACCCAGTACTTC	CAWSVGGKTAEETQYF
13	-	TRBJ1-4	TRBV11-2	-	TGTGCCAGCCGGGGACGGGCGAATGAAAAACTGTTTTTT	CASRGRANEKLFF
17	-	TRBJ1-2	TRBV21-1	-	TGTGCCAGCAGCCCGAACAGTAGGACAGGCCTTAACTATGGCTACACCTTC	CASSPNSRTGLNYGYTF
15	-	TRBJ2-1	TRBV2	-	TGTGCCAGCAGTGCGAGCAGAGATGTCTACAATGAGCAGTTCTTC	CASSASRDVYNEQFF
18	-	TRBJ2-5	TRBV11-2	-	TGTGCCAGCAGCCTAGGGGTCCGGAATAAGGAGGGTGTGGAGACCCAGTACTTC	CASSLGVRNKEGVETQYF
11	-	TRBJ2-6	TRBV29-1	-	TGCAGCGTTGGCCATGGGAACGTCCTGACTTTC	CSVGHGNVLTF
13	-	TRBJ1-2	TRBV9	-	TGTGCCAGCAGCGTAGATGGCAGGGGCGGCTACACCTTC	CASSVDGRGGYTF
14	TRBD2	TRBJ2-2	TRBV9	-	TGTGCCAGCAGGAAGAGCGGGATCACCGGGGAGCTGTTTTTT	CASRKSGITGELFF
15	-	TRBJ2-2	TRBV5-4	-	TGTGCCAGCAGTATCTCGGGACTCCCTGTCGGGGAGCTGTTTTTT	CASSISGLPVGELFF
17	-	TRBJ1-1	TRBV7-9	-	TGTGCCAGCAGCCCAGGGGAGGTTGACGGCGTAAAGACTGAAGCTTTCTTT	CASSPGEVDGVKTEAFF
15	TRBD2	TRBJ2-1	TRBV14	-	TGTGCCAGCAGCCTTAGCGGGGGAACCTACAATGAGCAGTTCTTC	CASSLSGGTYNEQFF
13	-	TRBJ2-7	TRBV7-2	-	TGTGCCAGCAGCTTAGTCGGGGGCGACGAGCAGTACTTC	CASSLVGGDEQYF
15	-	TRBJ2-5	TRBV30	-	TGTGCCTGGAGTCCGCTGGCGGGACTGGGAGAGACCCAGTACTTC	CAWSPLAGLGETQYF